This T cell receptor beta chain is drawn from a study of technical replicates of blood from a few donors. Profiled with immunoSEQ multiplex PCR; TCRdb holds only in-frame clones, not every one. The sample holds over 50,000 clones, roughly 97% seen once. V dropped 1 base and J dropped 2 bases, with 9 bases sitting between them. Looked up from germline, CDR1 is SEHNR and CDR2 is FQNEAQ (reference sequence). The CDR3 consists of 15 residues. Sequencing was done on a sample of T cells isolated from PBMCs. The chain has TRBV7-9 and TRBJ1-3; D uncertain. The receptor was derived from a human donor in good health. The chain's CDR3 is CASSLVGSPGNTIYF. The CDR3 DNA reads TGTGCCAGCAGCTTAGTGGGTAGCCCTGGAAACACCATATATTTT.